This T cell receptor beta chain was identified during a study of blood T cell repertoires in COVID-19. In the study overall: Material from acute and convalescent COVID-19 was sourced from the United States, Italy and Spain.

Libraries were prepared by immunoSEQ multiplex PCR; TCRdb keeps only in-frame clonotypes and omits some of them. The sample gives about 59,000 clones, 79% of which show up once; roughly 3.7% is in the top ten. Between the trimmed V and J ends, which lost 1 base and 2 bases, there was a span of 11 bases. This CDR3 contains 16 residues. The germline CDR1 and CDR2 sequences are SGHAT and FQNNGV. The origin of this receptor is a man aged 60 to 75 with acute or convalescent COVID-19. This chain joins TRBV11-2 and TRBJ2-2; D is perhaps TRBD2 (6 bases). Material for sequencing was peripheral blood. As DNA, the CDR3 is TGTGCCAGCAGCTTAGGGGTTAGCGGAAACACCGGGGAGCTGTTTTTT. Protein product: CASSLGVSGNTGELFF.